Listed below are T cell receptor beta chains from one sample, sequenced in a study of blood T cell repertoires in COVID-19. Profiled with immunoSEQ multiplex PCR; TCRdb holds only in-frame clones, not every one. The sample contains around 88,000 clones, around 82% of which appear only once. The sample consisted of peripheral blood. Receptor source: a man in his forties or fifties who had recovered from COVID-19. CDR3s include the opening cysteine and the closing phenylalanine or tryptophan. A D gene is named only where the DNA matches it firmly. A clone size is listed for some rows: how often the clone was seen (once, few, many), or a class if it is expanded.

v_call	cdr3_length	d_call	clone_size	j_call	cdr3_aa	cdr3_nt
TRBV5-4	15	NA	once	TRBJ2-7	CASSHQTVTSYEQYF	TGTGCCAGCAGCCACCAGACAGTAACCTCCTACGAGCAGTACTTC
TRBV21-1	17	NA	NA	TRBJ1-5	CASSKRLKGARNQPQHF	TGTGCCAGCAGCAAACGGCTTAAGGGGGCTAGGAATCAGCCCCAGCATTTT
TRBV5-6	16	TRBD1	NA	TRBJ1-3	CASSQTGGASGNTIYF	TGTGCCAGCAGCCAGACAGGGGGCGCATCTGGAAACACCATATATTTT
TRBV4-2	15	TRBD1	NA	TRBJ1-2	CASSQGGTGGRGYTF	TGTGCCAGCAGCCAAGGCGGGACAGGGGGCCGGGGCTACACCTTC
TRBV28	16	TRBD1	few	TRBJ1-6	CASTRPGQGRGSPLHF	TGTGCCAGCACCAGGCCGGGACAGGGGAGGGGTTCACCCCTCCACTTT
TRBV9	13	NA	NA	TRBJ1-1	CASSTTRRAEAFF	TGTGCCAGCAGCACCACTAGGAGAGCCGAAGCTTTCTTT
TRBV19	13	NA	many	TRBJ1-6	CASSSRVGSPLHF	TGTGCCAGTAGTTCCAGGGTCGGGTCACCCCTCCACTTT
TRBV4-3	14	NA	NA	TRBJ2-3	CASSQEKSWDTQYF	TGCGCCAGCAGCCAAGAGAAGAGTTGGGATACGCAGTATTTT
TRBV14	18	TRBD2	NA	TRBJ2-1	CASSQEGTSGQRPNEQFF	TGTGCCAGCAGCCAGGAGGGGACTAGCGGGCAAAGACCTAATGAGCAGTTCTTC
TRBV28	15	TRBD2	NA	TRBJ2-7	CASSLAGVARGEQYF	TGTGCCAGCAGTCTAGCGGGAGTGGCTAGAGGAGAGCAGTACTTC
TRBV24-1	14	TRBD1	few	TRBJ1-1	CATSEGQGYTEAFF	TGTGCCACCAGCGAAGGACAGGGGTACACTGAAGCTTTCTTT
TRBV7-9	15	NA	NA	TRBJ2-7	CASSLDPPQGYEQYF	TGTGCCAGCAGCTTAGACCCACCCCAGGGATACGAGCAGTACTTC
TRBV24-1	13	NA	NA	TRBJ1-2	CATSDSRGYGYTF	TGTGCCACCAGTGATTCTCGGGGGTATGGCTACACCTTC
TRBV6-4	14	NA	NA	TRBJ1-1	CASSPQGRDTEAFF	TGTGCCAGCAGCCCTCAGGGGAGGGACACTGAAGCTTTCTTT
TRBV12-2	16	NA	NA	TRBJ2-1	CASRLGGQTSYNEQFF	TGTGCAAGTCGCTTAGGGGGACAGACCAGTTACAATGAGCAGTTCTTC
TRBV18	13	NA	NA	TRBJ2-7	CASSRGPSYEQYF	TGTGCCAGCTCACGGGGCCCCTCCTACGAGCAGTACTTC
TRBV18	15	NA	NA	TRBJ1-1	CASSPAYGRNTEAFF	TGTGCCAGCTCACCAGCTTATGGGCGGAACACTGAAGCTTTCTTT
TRBV4-2	16	NA	NA	TRBJ2-1	CASSRLGASSYNEQFF	TGTGCCAGCAGCCGTTTGGGGGCTAGCTCCTACAATGAGCAGTTCTTC
TRBV19	14	NA	NA	TRBJ1-3	CASSTGSSGNTIYF	TGTGCCAGTAGTACCGGGAGCTCTGGAAACACCATATATTTT
TRBV6-5	12	NA	NA	TRBJ1-1	CASSSKGQVAFF	TGTGCCAGCAGTTCCAAGGGGCAGGTCGCTTTCTTT
TRBV19	15	TRBD1	NA	TRBJ1-3	CASSTTGGGGNTIYF	TGTGCCAGTAGTACGACAGGGGGCGGCGGAAACACCATATATTTT
TRBV7-3	17	NA	NA	TRBJ2-3	CASSFSSGHGLTDTQYF	TGTGCCAGCAGCTTCTCATCGGGACACGGTCTTACAGATACGCAGTATTTT
TRBV6-6	12	NA	NA	TRBJ2-7	CASSYIDYEQYF	TGTGCCAGCAGTTACATAGACTACGAGCAGTACTTC
TRBV10-1	12	NA	NA	TRBJ2-3	CASSDYTDTQYF	TGCGCCAGCAGTGATTACACAGATACGCAGTATTTT
TRBV19	14	NA	NA	TRBJ1-2	CASSIEGARYGYTF	TGTGCCAGTAGTATAGAGGGGGCGAGATATGGCTACACCTTC
TRBV7-3	13	TRBD2	NA	TRBJ2-1	CASSLNSAREYFF	TGTGCCAGCAGCTTAAACTCCGCGCGGGAGTACTTCTTC
TRBV11-1	14	NA	NA	TRBJ1-1	CASSTNRDSTEAFF	TGTGCCAGCAGCACCAACAGGGATTCCACTGAAGCTTTCTTT
TRBV9	14	TRBD1	NA	TRBJ2-1	CASSVGAGGDEQFF	TGTGCCAGCAGCGTAGGAGCAGGGGGCGATGAGCAGTTCTTC
TRBV28	16	NA	medium-sized	TRBJ2-5	CASSLLDSLNKETQYF	TGTGCCAGCAGTTTATTGGACAGTCTGAACAAAGAGACCCAGTACTTC
TRBV24-1	17	TRBD2	once	TRBJ2-1	CATSDLSLAGGQGEQFF	TGTGCCACCAGTGATTTGTCCCTAGCGGGAGGGCAGGGTGAGCAGTTCTTC
TRBV24-1	15	NA	NA	TRBJ1-5	CATSDFSGDNQPQHF	TGTGCCACCAGTGATTTTTCAGGGGATAATCAGCCCCAGCATTTT
TRBV30	15	TRBD1	NA	TRBJ1-2	CASSVPGTGSYGYTF	TGTGCCTCCTCAGTACCAGGGACAGGCTCTTATGGCTACACCTTC
TRBV7-2	15	NA	few	TRBJ1-5	CASSFQTANNQPQHF	TGTGCCAGCAGCTTTCAGACAGCCAACAATCAGCCCCAGCATTTT
TRBV6-1	15	NA	NA	TRBJ2-2	CASSEGGRGVGELFF	TGTGCCAGCAGTGAAGGCGGCAGGGGGGTCGGGGAGCTGTTTTTT
TRBV2	13	TRBD2	NA	TRBJ2-1	CASSETSGRAQIF	TGTGCCAGCAGTGAAACTAGCGGGAGGGCCCAAATCTTC
TRBV4-3	13	TRBD2	NA	TRBJ2-3	CASGWTSGDTQYF	TGCGCCAGCGGTTGGACTAGCGGAGATACGCAGTATTTT
TRBV6-5	12	NA	NA	TRBJ2-7	CASSRDTGEQYF	TGTGCCAGCAGTCGGGACACAGGCGAGCAGTACTTC
TRBV7-3	15	NA	once	TRBJ2-1	CASSQTLADYNEQFF	TGTGCCAGCAGCCAGACCTTAGCGGATTACAATGAGCAGTTCTTC
TRBV4-3	20	TRBD2	NA	TRBJ2-5	CASSQELAGERGSERETQYF	TGCGCCAGCAGCCAAGAACTAGCGGGAGAAAGAGGGTCAGAGCGAGAGACCCAGTACTTC
TRBV9	13	NA	few	TRBJ1-6	CASSPRSISPLHF	TGTGCCAGCAGCCCCCGGAGTATTTCACCCCTCCACTTT
TRBV2	13	NA	NA	TRBJ2-7	CASSASGSYEQYF	TGTGCCAGCAGTGCGTCCGGGTCCTACGAGCAGTACTTC
TRBV10-3	15	TRBD2	NA	TRBJ2-7	CAISESGSGSYEQYF	TGTGCCATCAGTGAGTCAGGTAGCGGGAGCTACGAGCAGTACTTC
TRBV10-2	14	NA	NA	TRBJ1-1	CASTGGGRNPEAFF	TGCGCCAGCACCGGGGGGGGTAGGAACCCTGAAGCTTTCTTT
TRBV3-1/TRBV3-2	15	TRBD2	NA	TRBJ2-5	CASSLRAGGHETQYF	TGTGCCAGCAGCCTTCGAGCGGGGGGCCATGAGACCCAGTACTTC
TRBV6-5	12	NA	few	TRBJ2-7	CASMDWDYEQYF	TGTGCCAGCATGGACTGGGACTACGAGCAGTACTTC
TRBV4-1	16	NA	NA	TRBJ2-1	CASSQDRGTSINEQFF	TGCGCCAGCAGCCAAGATCGGGGGACTTCCATTAATGAGCAGTTCTTC
TRBV6-5	13	NA	many	TRBJ1-4	CASRNVGREKLFF	TGTGCCAGCAGGAATGTGGGGAGGGAAAAACTGTTTTTT
TRBV10-3	13	NA	NA	TRBJ2-7	CAIVDRLDYEQYF	TGTGCCATCGTGGACAGATTGGACTACGAGCAGTACTTC
TRBV4-3	17	NA	NA	TRBJ1-3	CASSLTAGSSSGNTIYF	TGCGCCAGCAGCCTCACAGCGGGGTCCAGCTCTGGAAACACCATATATTTT
TRBV19	14	NA	NA	TRBJ1-1	CASRYGQMNTEAFF	TGTGCCAGTAGGTACGGACAGATGAACACTGAAGCTTTCTTT
TRBV6-5	15	NA	NA	TRBJ1-1	CASSYSPAGYTEAFF	TGTGCCAGCAGTTACTCGCCCGCGGGGTACACTGAAGCTTTCTTT
TRBV7-9	11	NA	NA	TRBJ2-7	CASGQEYEQYF	TGTGCCAGCGGGCAAGAATACGAGCAGTACTTC
TRBV5-8	13	NA	NA	TRBJ1-2	CASRLGQGYGYTF	TGTGCCAGCAGACTCGGTCAGGGCTATGGCTACACCTTC
TRBV25-1	16	TRBD1	NA	TRBJ1-2	CASSEPGTGGHYGYTF	TGTGCCAGCAGTGAACCCGGGACAGGGGGTCACTATGGCTACACCTTC
TRBV9	16	NA	NA	TRBJ1-5	CASSVDPVGLNQPQHF	TGTGCCAGCAGCGTAGACCCGGTCGGGTTGAATCAGCCCCAGCATTTT
TRBV7-4	16	TRBD1	once	TRBJ1-5	CASSPRQGPSNQPQHF	TGTGCCAGCAGCCCCCGACAGGGGCCTAGCAATCAGCCCCAGCATTTT
TRBV19	15	NA	NA	TRBJ2-2	CASNNWRDNTGELFF	TGTGCCAGTAACAACTGGAGAGATAACACCGGGGAGCTGTTTTTT
TRBV7-2	18	TRBD2	NA	TRBJ2-5	CASSYVITAGGGKETQYF	TGTGCCAGCAGCTACGTAATAACAGCGGGAGGTGGTAAGGAGACCCAGTACTTC